The clone carrying this T cell receptor beta chain came up many times. The V end was cut by 7 bases, the J end by 0 bases, with 13 bases between. CDR3 size: 14 residues. Per the germline V gene, CDR1 is MDHEN and CDR2 is SYDVKM. In preparing bulk TCR libraries, previously described methods and listed TCR primers were used. TCRdb reanalysed the PCR reads using MiXCR and keeps one entry per CDR3 protein. The sample records 85,000 to 95,000 distinct CDR3 sequences, under 20% being singletons. Sorted naive CD8 T cells were those defined as CD8+CD4-CCR7+CD45RA+. The sample belongs to a study of molecular identifiers for immune sequencing clone quantification.

Sample: naive CD8+ T cells from blood, with Jurkat cell RNA spiked in. Subset of the sample: FACS-sorted CD8+CD4-CCR7+CD45RA+ naive T cells. The receptor comes from a human donor in good health. Some libraries in this study had Jurkat cell RNA spiked in. This chain uses TRBV28 with TRBJ2-7; D unclear. The CDR3 sequence is CASKTLGTSYEQYF. The CDR3 DNA is TGTGCCAGCAAGACTTTAGGTACCTCCTACGAGCAGTACTTC.